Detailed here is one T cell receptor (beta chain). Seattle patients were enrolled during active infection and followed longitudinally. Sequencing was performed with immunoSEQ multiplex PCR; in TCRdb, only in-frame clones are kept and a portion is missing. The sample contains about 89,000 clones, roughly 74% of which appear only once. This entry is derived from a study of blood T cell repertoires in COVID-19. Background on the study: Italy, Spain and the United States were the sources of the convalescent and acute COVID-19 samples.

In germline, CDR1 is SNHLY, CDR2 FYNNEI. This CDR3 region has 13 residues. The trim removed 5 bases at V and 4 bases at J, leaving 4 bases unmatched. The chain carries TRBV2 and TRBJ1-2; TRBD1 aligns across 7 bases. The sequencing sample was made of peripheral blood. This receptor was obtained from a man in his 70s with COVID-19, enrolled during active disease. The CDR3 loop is CASSPQGSYGYTF. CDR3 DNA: TGTGCCAGCAGTCCACAGGGGAGCTATGGCTACACCTTC.